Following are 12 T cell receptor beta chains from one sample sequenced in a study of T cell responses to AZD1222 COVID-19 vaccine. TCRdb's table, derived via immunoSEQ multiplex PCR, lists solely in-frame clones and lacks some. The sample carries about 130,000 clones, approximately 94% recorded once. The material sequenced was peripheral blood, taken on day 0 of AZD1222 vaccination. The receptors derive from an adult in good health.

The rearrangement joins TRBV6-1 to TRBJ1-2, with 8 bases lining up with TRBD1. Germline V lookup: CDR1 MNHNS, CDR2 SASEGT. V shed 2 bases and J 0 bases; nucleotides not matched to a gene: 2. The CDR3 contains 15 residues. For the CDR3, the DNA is TGTGCCAGCAGTGAATGGACAGGGCCTAACTATGGCTACACCTTC. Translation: CASSEWTGPNYGYTF.

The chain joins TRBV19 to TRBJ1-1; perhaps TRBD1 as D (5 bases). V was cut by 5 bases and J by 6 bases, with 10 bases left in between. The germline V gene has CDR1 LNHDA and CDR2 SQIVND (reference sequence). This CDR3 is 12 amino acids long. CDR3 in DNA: TGTGCCAGTAGTCCAGGGAGGGCTGAAGCTTTCTTT. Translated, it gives CASSPGRAEAFF. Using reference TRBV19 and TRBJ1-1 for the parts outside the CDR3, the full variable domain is DGGITQSPKYLFRKEGQNVTLSCEQNLNHDAMYWYRQDPGQGLRLIYYSQIVNDFQKGDIAEGYSVSREKKESFPLTVTSAQKNPTAFYLCASSPGRAEAFFGQGTRLTVV.

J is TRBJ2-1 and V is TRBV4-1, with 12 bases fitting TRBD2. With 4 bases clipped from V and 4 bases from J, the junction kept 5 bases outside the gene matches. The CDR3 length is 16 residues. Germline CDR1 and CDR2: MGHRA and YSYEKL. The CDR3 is CASSRGLAGTYNEQFF. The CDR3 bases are TGCGCCAGCAGCCGCGGACTAGCGGGAACTTACAATGAGCAGTTCTTC.

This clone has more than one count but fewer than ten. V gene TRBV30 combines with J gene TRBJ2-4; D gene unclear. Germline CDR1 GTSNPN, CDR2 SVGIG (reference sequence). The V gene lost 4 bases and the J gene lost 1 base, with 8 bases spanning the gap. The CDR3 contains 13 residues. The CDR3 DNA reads TGTGCCTGGACAGGAAGGGCCAAAAACATTCAGTACTTC. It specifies CAWTGRAKNIQYF. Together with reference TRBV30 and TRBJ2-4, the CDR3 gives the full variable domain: SQTIHQWPATLVQPVGSPLSLECTVEGTSNPNLYWYRQAAGRGLQLLFYSVGIGQISSEVPQNLSASRPQDRQFILSSKKLLLSDSGFYLCAWTGRAKNIQYFGAGTRLSVL.

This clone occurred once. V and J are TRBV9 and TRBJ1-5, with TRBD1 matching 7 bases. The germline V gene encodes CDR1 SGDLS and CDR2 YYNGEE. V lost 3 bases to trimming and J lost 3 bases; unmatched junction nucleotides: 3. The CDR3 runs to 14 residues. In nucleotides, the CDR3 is TGTGCCAGCAGCGGTGGGACAGACAATCAGCCCCAGCATTTT. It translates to CASSGGTDNQPQHF.

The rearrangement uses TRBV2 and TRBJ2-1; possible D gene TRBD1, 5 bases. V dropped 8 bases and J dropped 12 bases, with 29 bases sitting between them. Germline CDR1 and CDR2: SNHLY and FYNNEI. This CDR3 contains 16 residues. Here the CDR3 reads CASDRQGFDGSNLQFF. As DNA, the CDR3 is TGTGCCAGCGACCGCCAGGGATTTGATGGTAGTAATTTGCAGTTCTTC.

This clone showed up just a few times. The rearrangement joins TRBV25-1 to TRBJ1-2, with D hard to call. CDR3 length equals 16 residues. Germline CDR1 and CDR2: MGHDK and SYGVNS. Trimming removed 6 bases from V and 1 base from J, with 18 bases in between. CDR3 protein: CASSGLDGRNNYGYTF. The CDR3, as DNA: TGTGCCAGCAGCGGCTTGGACGGCCGTAATAACTATGGCTACACCTTC.

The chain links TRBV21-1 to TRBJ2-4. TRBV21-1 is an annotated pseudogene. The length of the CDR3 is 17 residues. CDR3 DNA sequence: TGTGCCAGCAGCAAAGGGCGATCAACGGTAGCCAAAAACATTCAGTACTTC. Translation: CASSKGRSTVAKNIQYF.

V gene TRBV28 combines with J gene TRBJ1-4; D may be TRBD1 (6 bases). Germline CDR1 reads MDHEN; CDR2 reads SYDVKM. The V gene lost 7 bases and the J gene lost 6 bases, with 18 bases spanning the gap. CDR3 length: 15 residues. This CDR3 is CASINSDSSYEKLFF. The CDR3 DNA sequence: TGTGCCAGCATCAACTCGGACAGCTCCTATGAAAAACTGTTTTTT.

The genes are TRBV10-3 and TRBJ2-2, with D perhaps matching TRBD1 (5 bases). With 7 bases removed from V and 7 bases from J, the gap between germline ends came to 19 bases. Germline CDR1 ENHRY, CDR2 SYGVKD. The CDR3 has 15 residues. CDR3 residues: CAITTTWGGSGELFF. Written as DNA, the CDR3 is TGTGCCATCACAACTACTTGGGGCGGAAGCGGGGAGCTGTTTTTT.

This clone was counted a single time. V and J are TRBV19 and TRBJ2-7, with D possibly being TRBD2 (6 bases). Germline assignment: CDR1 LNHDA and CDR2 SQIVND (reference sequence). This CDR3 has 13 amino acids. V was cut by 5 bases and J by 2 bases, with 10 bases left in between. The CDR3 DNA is TGTGCCAGTAGTCGGGACTTGACCTACGAGCAGTACTTC. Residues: CASSRDLTYEQYF. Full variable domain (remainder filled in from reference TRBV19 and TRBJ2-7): DGGITQSPKYLFRKEGQNVTLSCEQNLNHDAMYWYRQDPGQGLRLIYYSQIVNDFQKGDIAEGYSVSREKKESFPLTVTSAQKNPTAFYLCASSRDLTYEQYFGPGTRLTVT.

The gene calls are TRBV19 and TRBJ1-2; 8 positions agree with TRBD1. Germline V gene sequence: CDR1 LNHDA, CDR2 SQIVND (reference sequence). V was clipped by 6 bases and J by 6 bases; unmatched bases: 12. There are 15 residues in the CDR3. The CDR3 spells CASSHIDRGGNGYTF. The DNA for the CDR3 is TGTGCCAGTAGCCATATAGACAGGGGAGGAAATGGCTACACCTTC.